The 2 T cell receptor beta chains presented below share a single source sample, sequenced in a study of OX40 agonist ivuxolimab in advanced cancers. Here immunoSEQ multiplex PCR was the method, and the copy in TCRdb shows in-frame clones only, minus some. Of 45,000 to 70,000 clones in the sample, around 88% were seen once. The sequences come from CD4+ or CD8+ T cells sorted from blood, collected in a trial of the OX40 agonist ivuxolimab. The origin of the receptors is an adult with an advanced solid tumor such as melanoma, head and neck, liver or kidney cancer.

J is TRBJ1-4 and V is TRBV9; 9 nucleotides agree with TRBD1. Germline CDR1 SGDLS, CDR2 YYNGEE. The CDR3 runs 15 residues. The trim removed 3 bases at V and 8 bases at J, leaving 8 bases unmatched. In nucleotides, the CDR3 is TGTGCCAGCAGCGAGAGGACAGGGGTACAGGAAAAACTGTTTTTT. It encodes CASSERTGVQEKLFF. The full variable domain, in which reference TRBV9 and TRBJ1-4 provide the parts outside the CDR3, is DSGVTQTPKHLITATGQRVTLRCSPRSGDLSVYWYQQSLDQGLQFLIQYYNGEERAKGNILERFSAQQFPDLHSELNLSSLELGDSALYFCASSERTGVQEKLFFGSGTQLSVL.

The chain carries TRBV29-1 and TRBJ1-3, with D unresolved. Trimming cost V 4 bases and J 0 bases, with 7 bases left between them. CDR3 length equals 13 residues. CDR1 is SQVTM and CDR2 is ANQGSEA in the germline V gene. CDR3 bases: TGCAGCGTTGTGGCCCTCTCTGGAAACACCATATATTTT. Translating it yields CSVVALSGNTIYF.